Listed below are T cell receptor beta chains from one sample, sequenced in a study of post-analysis software for immune sequencing data. From the PCR reads, TCRdb called clonotypes with MiXCR, one entry per CDR3 protein. The profile shows 650,000 to 850,000 distinct CDR3 sequences, approximately 57% of them singletons. The sample taken for sequencing was blood. The receptors were sampled from a girl aged 10 to 17 with multiple sclerosis. CDR3s include the opening cysteine and the closing phenylalanine or tryptophan. Where a row states a size, it is once, few, many or the class of an expanded clone; other rows omit it.

v_gene	abundance	CDR3aa
TRBV7-9	NA	CASSPMTGLYGYTF
TRBV4-1	few	CASSPMWRGNTGELFF
TRBV20-1	NA	CSARDRGAAYNEQFF
TRBV11-3	NA	CASSSRTMYNEQFF
TRBV4-1	NA	CASSQAPLGEQYF
TRBV20-1	NA	CSASRTSGLDEQYF
TRBV7-9	NA	CASSWATGVDTEAFF
TRBV21-1	few	CASSGSRSGEYF
TRBV13	few	CASSFRGLTEAFF
TRBV14	NA	CASSQPGHTMNTEAFF
TRBV5-6	NA	CASSLGVDSPLHF
TRBV15	NA	CATRQEMGDEQFF
TRBV6-1	NA	CASSDRGAGTYNEQFF
TRBV9	NA	CASSVDPASGSEQYF
TRBV29-1	NA	CSVEEGVSSSYEQYF
TRBV20-1	NA	CSARTGLAGPEQYF